One and the same sample provided the 22 T cell receptor beta chains below, sequenced in a study of TIL therapy for anti-PD-1-resistant metastatic lung cancer. This was the immunoSEQ v3 assay. Method: immunoSEQ multiplex PCR; TCRdb's copy keeps in-frame clones and lacks some. The data show more than 9,500 clones, 80% seen once. The time point was: pre-treatment sample, taken before nivolumab and TIL therapy. Source: blood, taken at baseline. The origin of the receptors is a person between 25 and 79 years old with non-small cell lung cancer.

The chain carries TRBV29-1 and TRBJ1-1, with 9 bases aligning to TRBD1. With 4 bases clipped from V and 0 bases from J, the junction kept 15 bases outside the gene matches. CDR1 SQVTM and CDR2 ANQGSEA come from the germline V gene. The CDR3 loop spans 18 amino acids. The DNA of the CDR3 is TGCAGCGTTGTGCCGGGACAGGGAACATTTTATATGAACACTGAAGCTTTCTTT. Its protein is CSVVPGQGTFYMNTEAFF. Variable domain in full (rest from reference TRBV29-1 and TRBJ1-1): SAVISQKPSRDICQRGTSLTIQCQVDSQVTMMFWYRQQPGQSLTLIATANQGSEATYESGFVIDKFPISRPNLTFSTLTVSNMSPEDSSIYLCSVVPGQGTFYMNTEAFFGQGTRLTVV.

The chain couples TRBV7-9 to TRBJ2-2; 8 nucleotides match TRBD2. The J segment lost 6 bases and the V segment lost 0 bases, leaving 3 bases of the junction unmatched. CDR1 SEHNR and CDR2 FQNEAQ come from the germline V gene (reference sequence). This CDR3 region has 15 residues. CDR3 DNA sequence: TGTGCCAGCAGCTTAGCTAGCGGGATCCCCGGGGAGCTGTTTTTT. It translates to CASSLASGIPGELFF.

The CDR3 sequence is CATSRDLPGPLRPLHF. The CDR3 region has the DNA TGTGCCACCAGCAGAGATCTCCCGGGGCCCCTGCGACCCCTCCACTTT. This chain links TRBV15 with TRBJ1-6, with a tentative D call TRBD1 (5 bases). Germline CDR1 and CDR2: LNHNV and YYDKDF (reference sequence). Trimming cost V 0 bases and J 12 bases, with 18 bases left between them. The CDR3 consists of 16 residues.

This chain links TRBV4-1 with TRBJ2-2, with D possibly TRBD1 on 5 matching bases. CDR1 MGHRA and CDR2 YSYEKL come from the germline V gene. The CDR3 is 15 amino acids. V was shortened by 0 bases and J by 7 bases, with 12 bases between the two germline ends. The CDR3 DNA follows: TGCGCCAGCAGCCAAGAGATAAGGGGTGGCGGGGAGCTGTTTTTT. It yields the protein CASSQEIRGGGELFF.

There are a few counts of this clone. V is TRBV6-1 and J is TRBJ2-7, with a weak D call TRBD1 (5 bases). V shed 4 bases and J shed 2 bases, with 12 bases lying between them. CDR1 is MNHNS and CDR2 is SASEGT in the germline V gene. The CDR3 length is 14 residues. The CDR3: CASSVTGRAYEQYF. In nucleotides, the CDR3 is TGTGCCAGCAGTGTGACCGGCAGGGCCTACGAGCAGTACTTC.

The rearrangement joins TRBV19 to TRBJ2-5; 9 bases fit TRBD2. Losses at the gene ends were 4 bases for V and 9 bases for J; bases not matched to a gene: 6. The germline V gene has CDR1 LNHDA and CDR2 SQIVND (reference sequence). This CDR3 spans 13 amino acids. Here the CDR3 reads CASSNREREAQYF. Here the CDR3 DNA reads TGTGCCAGTAGTAACAGGGAGCGGGAGGCCCAGTACTTC.

This clone has only a few counts. The V gene is TRBV7-2, the J gene TRBJ1-1, with 9 positions matching TRBD1. V lost 10 bases, J lost 4 bases, and 7 bases stayed unmatched. The length of the CDR3 is 13 residues. In germline, CDR1 is SGHTA, CDR2 FQGNSA. The CDR3 spells CATGTGWATEAFF. CDR3 in DNA: TGTGCCACGGGGACAGGGTGGGCCACTGAAGCTTTCTTT.

The chain joins TRBV7-2 to TRBJ2-1; TRBD2 agrees at 9 bases. In germline, CDR1 is SGHTA, CDR2 FQGNSA. The CDR3 is 17 amino acids. J gave up 5 bases and V 3 bases, and 11 bases lay outside the gene matches. Here the CDR3 reads CASSLAGGRAGNNEQFF. The CDR3 DNA follows: TGTGCCAGCAGCTTGGCAGGCGGGAGGGCCGGGAACAATGAGCAGTTCTTC.

In its sample, this clone ranks as medium-sized. The chain combines TRBV4-2 with TRBJ1-2, with TRBD1 matching 10 bases. V lost 3 bases and J lost 4; bases outside the gene matches: 5. The CDR3 consists of 15 residues. Per the germline V gene, CDR1 is LGHNA and CDR2 is YNFKEQ. This chain's CDR3 is CASSQGTGEGYGYTF. The CDR3 nucleotides read TGTGCCAGCAGCCAGGGGACAGGGGAAGGCTATGGCTACACCTTC.

The chain employs TRBV6-6 and TRBJ2-7; 15 bases are shared with TRBD2. CDR3 length: 14 amino acids. Germline CDR1 and CDR2: MNHNY and SVGAGI (reference sequence). After removal of 4 bases from V and 12 bases from J, the junction contained 7 bases not matched to a gene. The CDR3 is CASSLGLAGGGLYF. The DNA for the CDR3 is TGTGCCAGCAGTTTAGGACTAGCGGGAGGGGGGCTGTACTTC.

The chain carries TRBV4-1 and TRBJ2-7; 7 bases fit TRBD2. This CDR3 is 15 amino acids long. J lost 2 bases, V lost 3 bases, and 7 bases had no gene match. CDR1 is MGHRA, CDR2 YSYEKL, per germline. The CDR3 bases are TGCGCCAGCAGCCAGCAAGAAGGACTAGCCTACGAGCAGTACTTC. Translating it yields CASSQQEGLAYEQYF.

The rearrangement uses TRBV30 and TRBJ2-2; D is uncertain. Germline assignment: CDR1 GTSNPN and CDR2 SVGIG (reference sequence). The CDR3 totals 12 residues. V shed 3 bases and J shed 1 base, with 3 bases lying between them. The CDR3, as DNA: TGTGCCTGGAGACTGAACACCGGGGAGCTGTTTTTT. It encodes CAWRLNTGELFF.

The rearrangement uses TRBV5-1 and TRBJ2-3; D tentatively fits TRBD1 or TRBD2 (5 bases each). V lost 3 bases and J lost 4, with 18 bases in between. Germline assignment: CDR1 SGHRS and CDR2 YFSETQ. The CDR3 contains 16 residues. In nucleotides, the CDR3 is TGCGCCAGCAGCTCGGCTATACTTATGGGGGCAGATACGCAGTATTTT. Translating it yields CASSSAILMGADTQYF.

This clone was seen just once. The chain has TRBV6-5 and TRBJ2-5; possibly TRBD1 for D (5 bases). CDR3 size: 15 residues. Germline loops: CDR1 MNHEY, CDR2 SVGAGI. V lost 10 bases, J lost 5 bases, and 23 bases lay in between. DNA for the CDR3: TGTGCCACCATATCCCTGCAGGGCCTCGGGGAGACCCAGTACTTC. Its translation is CATISLQGLGETQYF.

The rearrangement links TRBV27 to TRBJ1-1; no definite D call. CDR1 is MNHEY and CDR2 is SMNVEV in the germline V gene (reference sequence). The CDR3 sequence is 14 residues long. The V and J ends lost 0 bases and 5 bases respectively, with 10 bases between them. The CDR3 sequence: CASSLSGIGTEAFF. For the CDR3, the DNA is TGTGCCAGCAGTTTATCAGGGATTGGGACTGAAGCTTTCTTT.

This sequence joins TRBV19 and TRBJ2-3; 8 bases map to TRBD2. V lost 2 bases and J lost 1; bases outside the gene matches: 8. The CDR3 extends over 17 amino acids. Germline V gene lookup returns CDR1 LNHDA and CDR2 SQIVND (reference sequence). Here the CDR3 reads CASSISVGTRGTDTQYF. The CDR3 DNA sequence: TGTGCCAGTAGTATATCGGTGGGGACTAGGGGCACAGATACGCAGTATTTT.

The chain carries TRBV11-2 and TRBJ1-2; D is possibly TRBD1 (6 bases). The ends were cut back, 3 bases at V and 7 bases at J, with 12 bases in the middle. The CDR3 sequence is 13 residues long. Germline V gene data show CDR1 as SGHAT and CDR2 as FQNNGV. CDR3 loop: CASSFYRVAGYTF. DNA of the CDR3: TGTGCCAGCAGCTTTTACAGGGTGGCTGGCTACACCTTC.

The chain recombines TRBV7-2 with TRBJ1-6; no definite D call. V dropped 1 base and J dropped 7 bases, with 11 bases sitting between them. CDR3 size: 15 residues. Germline lookup yields CDR1 SGHTA and CDR2 FQGNSA. The CDR3 loop reads CASSLEQSRNSPLHF. CDR3 bases: TGTGCCAGCAGCTTAGAACAGTCTAGGAATTCACCCCTCCACTTT.

The genes are TRBV9 and TRBJ2-1; no definite D call. Germline V lookup: CDR1 SGDLS, CDR2 YYNGEE. The CDR3 loop spans 14 amino acids. The V and J ends lost 3 bases and 0 bases respectively, with 7 bases between them. CDR3 nucleotide sequence: TGTGCCAGCAGCGAGGATAGCTCCTACAATGAGCAGTTCTTC. Translation gives CASSEDSSYNEQFF.

This clone was counted once. The DNA for the CDR3 is TGTGCCAGCAGCCAGGACAGAAACACTGAAGCTTTCTTT. This codes for CASSQDRNTEAFF. V and J are TRBV11-2 and TRBJ1-1, with a possible D match to TRBD1 (6 bases). CDR3 size: 13 residues. Trimming took 5 bases from V and 2 from J, leaving 9 bases between them. Looked up from germline, CDR1 is SGHAT and CDR2 is FQNNGV.

This clone has just a few counts. The chain uses TRBV19 and TRBJ2-3; 7 nucleotides match TRBD2. Germline CDR1 and CDR2: LNHDA and SQIVND (reference sequence). The V gene end was trimmed by 7 bases and the J gene end by 3 bases; junction bases not matched to a gene: 13. The CDR3 spans 16 residues. As DNA, the CDR3 is TGTGCCAGTACCTCAATTAGGGCGGGAGAAACAGATACGCAGTATTTT. Translation gives CASTSIRAGETDTQYF.

This clone has only one observation. The V and J genes are TRBV5-1 and TRBJ2-1; TRBD1 agrees at 7 bases. The CDR3 sequence is 17 residues long. V was pared by 4 bases and J by 0 bases, with 10 bases of the junction left unmatched. CDR1 and CDR2 from the germline V gene are SGHRS and YFSETQ. The CDR3 region has the DNA TGCGCCAGCAGCGGGTCCTTAGGGGGCCACTCCTACAATGAGCAGTTCTTC. It yields the protein CASSGSLGGHSYNEQFF.